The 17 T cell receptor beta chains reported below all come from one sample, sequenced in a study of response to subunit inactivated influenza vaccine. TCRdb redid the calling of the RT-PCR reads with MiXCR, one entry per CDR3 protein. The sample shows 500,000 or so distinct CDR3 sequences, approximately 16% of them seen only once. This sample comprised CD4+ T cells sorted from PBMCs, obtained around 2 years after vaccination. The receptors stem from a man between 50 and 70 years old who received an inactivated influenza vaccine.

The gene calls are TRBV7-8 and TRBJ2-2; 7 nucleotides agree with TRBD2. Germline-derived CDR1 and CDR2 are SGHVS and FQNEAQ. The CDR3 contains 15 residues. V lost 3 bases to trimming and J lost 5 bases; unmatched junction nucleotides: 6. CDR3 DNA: TGTGCCAGCAGCTTCGGGCTAGCGGCTACCGGGGAGCTGTTTTTT. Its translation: CASSFGLAATGELFF. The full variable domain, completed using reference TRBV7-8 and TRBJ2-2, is GAGVSQSPRYKVAKRGQDVALRCDPISGHVSLFWYQQALGQGPEFLTYFQNEAQLDKSGLPSDRFFAERPEGSVSTLKIQRTQQEDSAVYLCASSFGLAATGELFFGEGSRLTVL.

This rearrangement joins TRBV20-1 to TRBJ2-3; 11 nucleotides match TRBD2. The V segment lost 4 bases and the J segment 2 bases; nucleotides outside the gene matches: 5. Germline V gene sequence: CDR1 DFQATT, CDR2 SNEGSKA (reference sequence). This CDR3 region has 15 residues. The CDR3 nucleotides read TGCAGTGCTACTGGGACTAGCGGACTCACAGATACGCAGTATTTT. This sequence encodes CSATGTSGLTDTQYF.

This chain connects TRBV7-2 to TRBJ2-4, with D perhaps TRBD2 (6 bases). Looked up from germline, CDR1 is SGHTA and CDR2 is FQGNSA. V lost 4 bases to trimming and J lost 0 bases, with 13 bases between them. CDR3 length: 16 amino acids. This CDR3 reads CASSSTPGVAKNIQYF. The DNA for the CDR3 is TGTGCCAGCAGCTCGACGCCGGGAGTAGCCAAAAACATTCAGTACTTC.

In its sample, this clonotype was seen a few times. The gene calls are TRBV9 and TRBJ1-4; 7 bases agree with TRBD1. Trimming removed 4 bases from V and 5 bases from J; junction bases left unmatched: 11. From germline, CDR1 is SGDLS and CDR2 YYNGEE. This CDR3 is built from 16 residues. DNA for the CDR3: TGTGCCAGCAGCCTCACCGGTGGACAGGTGAATGAAAAACTGTTTTTT. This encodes CASSLTGGQVNEKLFF.

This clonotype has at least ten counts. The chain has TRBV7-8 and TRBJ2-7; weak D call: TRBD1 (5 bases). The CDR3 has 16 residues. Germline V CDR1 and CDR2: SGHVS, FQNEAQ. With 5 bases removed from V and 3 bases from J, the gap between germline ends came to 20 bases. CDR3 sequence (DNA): TGTGCCAGCAGCCGCTCAGGGATTGCTCTAGGCTACGAGCAGTACTTC. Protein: CASSRSGIALGYEQYF. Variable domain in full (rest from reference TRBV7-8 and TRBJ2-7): GAGVSQSPRYKVAKRGQDVALRCDPISGHVSLFWYQQALGQGPEFLTYFQNEAQLDKSGLPSDRFFAERPEGSVSTLKIQRTQQEDSAVYLCASSRSGIALGYEQYFGPGTRLTVT.

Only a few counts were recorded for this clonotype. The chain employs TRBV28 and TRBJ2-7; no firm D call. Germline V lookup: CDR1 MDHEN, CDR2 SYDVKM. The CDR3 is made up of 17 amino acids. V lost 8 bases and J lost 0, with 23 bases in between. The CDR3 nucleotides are TGTGCCAGCTCCCAGGCAGGCACCACTTGGGCCTCCTACGAGCAGTACTTC. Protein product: CASSQAGTTWASYEQYF.

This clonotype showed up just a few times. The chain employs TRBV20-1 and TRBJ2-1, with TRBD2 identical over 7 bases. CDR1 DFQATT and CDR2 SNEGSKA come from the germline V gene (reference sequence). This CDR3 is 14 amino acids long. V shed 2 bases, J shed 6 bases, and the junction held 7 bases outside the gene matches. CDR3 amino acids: CSARWTSWVNEQFF. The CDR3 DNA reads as TGCAGTGCTAGATGGACTAGTTGGGTCAATGAGCAGTTCTTC.

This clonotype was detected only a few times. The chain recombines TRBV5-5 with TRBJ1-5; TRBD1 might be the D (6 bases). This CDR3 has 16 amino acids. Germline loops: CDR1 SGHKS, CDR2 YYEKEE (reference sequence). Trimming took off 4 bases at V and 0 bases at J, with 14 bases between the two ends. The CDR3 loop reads CASSPLPGDSNQPQHF. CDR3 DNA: TGTGCCAGCAGCCCTCTCCCAGGGGATAGCAATCAGCCCCAGCATTTT. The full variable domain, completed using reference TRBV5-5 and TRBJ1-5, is DAGVTQSPTHLIKTRGQQVTLRCSPISGHKSVSWYQQVLGQGPQFIFQYYEKEERGRGNFPDRFSARQFPNYSSELNVNALLLGDSALYLCASSPLPGDSNQPQHFGDGTRLSIL.

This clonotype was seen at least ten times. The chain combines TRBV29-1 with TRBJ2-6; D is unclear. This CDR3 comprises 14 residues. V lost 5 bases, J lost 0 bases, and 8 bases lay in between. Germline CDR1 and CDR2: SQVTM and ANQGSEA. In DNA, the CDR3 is TGCAGCGTTTGGTTGAGCTCTGGGGCCAACGTCCTGACTTTC. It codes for CSVWLSSGANVLTF.

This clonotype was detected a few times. The CDR3 DNA is TGTGCCAGCAGTTCGAGGGTAAAGCTAAATACGCAGTATTTT. Encoded protein: CASSSRVKLNTQYF. The chain uses TRBV6-5 and TRBJ2-3; possibly TRBD2 for D (5 bases). CDR1 and CDR2 (germline): MNHEY, SVGAGI. The CDR3 consists of 14 residues. The ends were cut back, 4 bases at V and 7 bases at J, with 15 bases in the middle.

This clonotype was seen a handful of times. The CDR3 is CSAQSGTGTTEAFF. CDR3 DNA sequence: TGCAGTGCTCAGAGCGGGACTGGGACCACTGAAGCTTTCTTT. The chain carries TRBV20-1 and TRBJ1-1, with a tentative D call TRBD1 (5 bases). Germline CDR1 and CDR2: DFQATT and SNEGSKA (reference sequence). This CDR3 region has 14 residues. The V and J ends lost 5 bases and 4 bases respectively, with 17 bases between them.

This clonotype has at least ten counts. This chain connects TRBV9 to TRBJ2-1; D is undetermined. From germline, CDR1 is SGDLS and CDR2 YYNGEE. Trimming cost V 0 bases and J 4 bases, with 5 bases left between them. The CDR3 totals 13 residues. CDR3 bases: TGTGCCAGCAGCGTAGGTGTTTACAATGAGCAGTTCTTC. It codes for CASSVGVYNEQFF.

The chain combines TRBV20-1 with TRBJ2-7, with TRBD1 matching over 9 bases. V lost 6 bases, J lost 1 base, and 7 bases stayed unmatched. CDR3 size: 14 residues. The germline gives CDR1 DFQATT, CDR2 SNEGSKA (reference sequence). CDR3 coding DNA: TGCAGTGCCCCCCGGGACAGGGTGTCCTACGAGCAGTACTTC. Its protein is CSAPRDRVSYEQYF.

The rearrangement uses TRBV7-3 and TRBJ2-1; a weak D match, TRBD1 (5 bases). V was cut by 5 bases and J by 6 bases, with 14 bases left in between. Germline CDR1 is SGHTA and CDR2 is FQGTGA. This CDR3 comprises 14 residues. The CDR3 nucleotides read TGTGCCAGCAGCCCTGCGGCCAGGGTCAATGAGCAGTTCTTC. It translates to CASSPAARVNEQFF.

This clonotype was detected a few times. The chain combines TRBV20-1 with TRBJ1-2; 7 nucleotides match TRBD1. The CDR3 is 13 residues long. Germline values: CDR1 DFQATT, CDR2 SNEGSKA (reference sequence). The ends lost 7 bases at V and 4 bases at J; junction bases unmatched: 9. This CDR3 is CSVNRGLAYGYTF. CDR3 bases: TGCAGTGTTAACAGGGGCCTGGCCTATGGCTACACCTTC.

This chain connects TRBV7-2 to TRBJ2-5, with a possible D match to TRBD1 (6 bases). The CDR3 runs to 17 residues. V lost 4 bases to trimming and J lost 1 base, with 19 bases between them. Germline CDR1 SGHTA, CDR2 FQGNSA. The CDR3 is CASSWDKGMGSQETQYF. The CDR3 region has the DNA TGTGCCAGCAGCTGGGACAAGGGTATGGGAAGCCAAGAGACCCAGTACTTC.

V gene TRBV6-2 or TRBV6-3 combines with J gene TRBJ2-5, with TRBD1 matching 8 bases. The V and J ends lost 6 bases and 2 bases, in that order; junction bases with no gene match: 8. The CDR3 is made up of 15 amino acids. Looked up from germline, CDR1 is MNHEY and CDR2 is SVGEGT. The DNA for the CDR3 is TGTGCCAGCAGCAACGACAGGGGTCAACAAGAGACCCAGTACTTC. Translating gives CASSNDRGQQETQYF.